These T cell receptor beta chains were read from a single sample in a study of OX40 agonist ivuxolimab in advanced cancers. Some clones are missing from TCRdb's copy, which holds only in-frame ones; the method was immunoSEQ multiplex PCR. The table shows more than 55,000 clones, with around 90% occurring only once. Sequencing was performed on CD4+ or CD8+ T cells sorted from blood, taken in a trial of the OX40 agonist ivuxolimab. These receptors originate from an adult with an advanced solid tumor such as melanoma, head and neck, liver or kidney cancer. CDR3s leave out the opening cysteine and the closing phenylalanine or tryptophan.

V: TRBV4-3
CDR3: ASSQDTPWTGGFLDTQY

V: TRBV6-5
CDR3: ASRSTGLAGTEAF

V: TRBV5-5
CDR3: ASSLGQRGPQH

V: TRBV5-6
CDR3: ASSILDRSYEQY

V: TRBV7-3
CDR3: ASSLTRRETQY

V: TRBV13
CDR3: ASSLAKIITQY

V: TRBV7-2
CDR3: ASSLQVDINYGYT

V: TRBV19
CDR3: ASSISRGIANVLT

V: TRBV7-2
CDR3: ASSYPGLGTDTQY

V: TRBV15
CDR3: ATSRELTTGTDTQY

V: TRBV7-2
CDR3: ASSLVRELAPEQY

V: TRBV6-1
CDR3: ASNFWSNEQF

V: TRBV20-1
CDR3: SANQIEQY

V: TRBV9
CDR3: ASSVGHRGGDEQY

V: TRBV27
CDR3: ASSVFGGREKPYEQY

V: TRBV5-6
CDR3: ASSIGTPRETQY

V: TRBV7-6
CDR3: ASSANSGAYNEQF

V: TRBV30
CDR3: AWSRYQTDTQY

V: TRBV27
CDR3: ASSFGTGGEKLF

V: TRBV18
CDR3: ASSPLRGGFTEAF

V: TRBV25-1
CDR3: ASSESGRYYGYT

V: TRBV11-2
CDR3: ASSLGRARTDTQY

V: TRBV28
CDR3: ASSSSPGAGASYEQY

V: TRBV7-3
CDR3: ASSLRGQTEAF

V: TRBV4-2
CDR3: ASSPIGGGSYNEQF

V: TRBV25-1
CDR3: ASSVMGVTQY

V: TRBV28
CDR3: ASSLIGRENTEAF

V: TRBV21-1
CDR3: ASSTPNYNSPLH

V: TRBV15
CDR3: ATSRDPGTSRPQETQY

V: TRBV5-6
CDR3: ASSLELLHYGYT

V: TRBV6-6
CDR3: ASRLAGVEQF

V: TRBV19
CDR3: ASSQQGDTGELF

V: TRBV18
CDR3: ASSRDSPGNTIY

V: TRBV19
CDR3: ASSNGLHYGYT

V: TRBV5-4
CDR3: ASTPGPSALYEQY

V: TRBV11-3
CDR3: ASSLAGGLDYEQY

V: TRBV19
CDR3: ASNGAGEKLF

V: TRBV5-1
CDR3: ASSVPAGGNNEQF

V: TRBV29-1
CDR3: SANRVVGPDTQY

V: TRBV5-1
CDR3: ASSLVAGGDNEQF

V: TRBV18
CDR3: ASSPWREDLYNEQF

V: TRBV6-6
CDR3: ASRDTRDRGYGYT

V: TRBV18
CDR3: ASSRDWNTEAF

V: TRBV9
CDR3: ASSPRGVAATYNEQF

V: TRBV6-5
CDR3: ASSLVGAAHGEQY

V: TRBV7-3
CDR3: ASSWGRRQPQH

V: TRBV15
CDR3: ATSRGGTSGGYNEQF

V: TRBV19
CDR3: ASSLSTGFYGYT

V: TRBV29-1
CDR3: SVSSRGASAQTQY

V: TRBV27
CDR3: ASSRRQGAYGANVLT

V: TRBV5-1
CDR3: ASSLLVNTGELF

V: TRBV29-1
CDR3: SVEILGSGTQY

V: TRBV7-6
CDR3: ASSPTRQGARYNEQF

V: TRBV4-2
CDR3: ASSQDGLAGGGNEQF

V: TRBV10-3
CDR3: AINRDRVESGYT

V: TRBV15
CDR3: ATSPLSVTAGNTIY